This TCR beta chain originates from a study of blood T cell repertoires in COVID-19. Turning to the study itself: Both acute and convalescent COVID-19 samples were obtained from the United States, Italy and Spain. PBMCs, B-cell-depleted T cells, or T cells were the source of the cDNA or gDNA that made up the material.

Authors' processing steps: Amplifying reference gene primers gave estimates of nucleated cell counts. TCRdb's copy holds only in-frame clones and misses some; the assay was immunoSEQ multiplex PCR. The V and J calls and clone size come from that table; D and trimming were worked out from the DNA. The profile shows over 50,000 clones, about 86% of them singletons. Sequenced: peripheral blood. This receptor was obtained from an older man with active COVID-19.

Here the CDR3 reads CASSQRDSQNYGYTF. DNA of the CDR3: TGTGCCAGCAGCCAGCGAGACTCCCAGAACTATGGCTACACCTTC. The chain couples TRBV3-1 (or the pseudogene TRBV3-2) to TRBJ1-2; no clear D. V lost 3 bases and J lost 2, with 13 bases in between. Germline values: CDR1 LGHDT, CDR2 YNNKEL (reference sequence). The CDR3 covers 15 residues.